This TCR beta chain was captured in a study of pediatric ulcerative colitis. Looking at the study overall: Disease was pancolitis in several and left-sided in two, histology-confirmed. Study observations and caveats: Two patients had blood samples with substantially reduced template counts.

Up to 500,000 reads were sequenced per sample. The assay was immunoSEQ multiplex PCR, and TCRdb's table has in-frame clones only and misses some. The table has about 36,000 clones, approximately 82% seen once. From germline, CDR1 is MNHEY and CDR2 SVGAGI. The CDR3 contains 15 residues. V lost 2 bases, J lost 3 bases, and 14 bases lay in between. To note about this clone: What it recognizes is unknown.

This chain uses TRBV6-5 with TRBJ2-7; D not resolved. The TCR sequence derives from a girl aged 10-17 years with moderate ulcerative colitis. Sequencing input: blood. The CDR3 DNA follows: TGTGCCAGCAGTTACCGGCGGACCTCCCTCTACGAGCAGTACTTC. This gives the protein CASSYRRTSLYEQYF.